This TCR beta chain was sequenced during a study of graft-versus-host responses after intestinal transplantation. Study-wide background: Anti-thymocyte globulin induction, then tacrolimus and steroids for around 3 years, went to all recipients. Whole-study results and caveats: GvH clones were identified in recipient marrow, with some first appearing in ileum or blood.

The protocol was immunoSEQ multiplex PCR, while the TCRdb copy is restricted to in-frame clones and leaves out a portion. Among some 110,000 clones, 90% were seen once, and the ten largest hold around 0.2%. Germline CDR1 is SGHTA and CDR2 is FQGNSA. The junction had 1 base not matched to a gene; V was cut back by 0 bases and J by 4 bases. This CDR3 region has 15 residues. On this clone: What it binds is unknown.

The V call is TRBV7-2, the J call TRBJ2-2; TRBD1 matches 8 bases. The material was unstimulated CD4+ T cells sorted from spleen or lymph node cells, obtained before intestinal transplant. The sequence was obtained from a human donor who received an intestinal transplant. CDR3 loop: CASSLATGGTGELFF. CDR3 DNA sequence: TGTGCCAGCAGCTTAGCAACAGGGGGCACCGGGGAGCTGTTTTTT.